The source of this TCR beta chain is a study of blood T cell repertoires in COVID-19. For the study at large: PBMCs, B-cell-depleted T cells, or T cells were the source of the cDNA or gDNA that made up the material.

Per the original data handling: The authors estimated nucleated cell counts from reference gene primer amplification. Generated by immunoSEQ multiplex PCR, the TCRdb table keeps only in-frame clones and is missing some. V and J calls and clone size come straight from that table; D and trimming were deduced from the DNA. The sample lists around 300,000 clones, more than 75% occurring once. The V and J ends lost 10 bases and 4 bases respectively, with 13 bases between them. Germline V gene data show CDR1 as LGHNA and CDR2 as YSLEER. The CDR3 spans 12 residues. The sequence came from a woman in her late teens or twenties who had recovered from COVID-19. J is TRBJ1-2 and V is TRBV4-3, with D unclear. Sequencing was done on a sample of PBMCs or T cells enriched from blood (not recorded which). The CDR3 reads CATHEEFYGYTF. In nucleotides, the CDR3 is TGCGCCACCCACGAGGAATTCTATGGCTACACCTTC.